This T cell receptor (beta chain) appears in the sequencing data of a study of tumor-infiltrating lymphocytes in primary liver carcinoma. Findings of the study overall: Significantly larger top-250-clone fractions were found in tumors than in blood (p = 0.039).

They got blood RNA out of unsorted whole blood and also pulled out germline DNA. This clonotype was detected a few times. Its antigen is still unknown. The conserved final phenylalanine or tryptophan is absent from the CDR3, which likely points to a read error. Germline CDR1 is LGHNA and CDR2 is YSLEER. This CDR3 is 13 amino acids long. A primer matching the constant region was used to make TCR beta cDNA from around 460 ng of total RNA. Researchers made the TCR beta libraries by running three nested multiplex PCR rounds with slightly modified ARM-PCR. A C-beta reverse primer was combined with TRBV1-TRBV30 forward primers in the first two PCR rounds, and each round had 10 cycles. TCRdb re-derived calls from the multiplex PCR reads in MiXCR, one entry per CDR3 protein. The sample includes about 330,000 distinct CDR3 sequences, 65% seen only once; the top ten take about 6%.

The sequence came from a man aged 40-55 years with primary liver carcinoma and hepatitis B virus infection. V usage is TRBV4-3 and J usage is TRBJ2-1, with D tentatively TRBD1 or TRBD2 (5 bases each). Sequenced input: peripheral blood. The CDR3 is CAAGPGKKNEQFL. DNA of the CDR3: TGCGCTGCAGGGCCGGGGAAGAAGAATGAGCAGTTCTTA.